These 26 T cell receptor beta chains came from one sample sequenced in a study of CD8 T cells in Susac syndrome. cDNA came from about 0.5 to 1 ug RNA primed by random hexamers. From the immunoSEQ multiplex PCR reads, TCRdb called clonotypes with MiXCR, one entry per CDR3 protein. The sample yields around 77,000 distinct CDR3 sequences, roughly 95% seen once. The sample comprised CD4+ T cells from PBMCs. All receptors come from a human donor with multiple sclerosis.

V usage is TRBV20-1 and J usage is TRBJ2-6; 7 bases line up with TRBD1. The CDR3 covers 17 residues. Germline V lookup: CDR1 DFQATT, CDR2 SNEGSKA (reference sequence). The V segment lost 1 base and the J segment 0 bases; nucleotides outside the gene matches: 6. In DNA form, the CDR3 reads TGCAGTGCTAGAGGCCAGGGGGATTACTCTGGGGCCAACGTCCTGACTTTC. Translated: CSARGQGDYSGANVLTF.

The CDR3 protein is CASSLGRVEAFF. The CDR3 nucleotides are TGTGCCAGCAGCTTAGGAAGGGTTGAAGCTTTCTTT. The J gene is TRBJ1-1, the V gene TRBV7-9; D is undetermined. V dropped 1 base and J dropped 7 bases, with 7 bases sitting between them. This CDR3 spans 12 amino acids. Germline V gene sequence: CDR1 SEHNR, CDR2 FQNEAQ (reference sequence).

This chain joins TRBV19 and TRBJ2-5, with TRBD1 matching over 7 bases. The CDR3 contains 14 residues. V shed 8 bases and J 7 bases; nucleotides not matched to a gene: 13. The germline CDR1 and CDR2 sequences are LNHDA and SQIVND (reference sequence). This CDR3 reads CASQDRTPLRTQYF. CDR3 bases: TGTGCCAGTCAGGACAGGACTCCCTTGAGGACCCAGTACTTC.

The rearrangement links TRBV12-3 or TRBV12-4 to TRBJ1-2; D unclear. V lost 4 bases to trimming and J lost 5 bases, with 8 bases between them. CDR3 length equals 12 residues. CDR3 protein: CASSSGFYGYTF. CDR3 DNA sequence: TGTGCCAGCAGTTCGGGCTTTTATGGCTACACCTTC.

The rearrangement joins TRBV12-3 or TRBV12-4 to TRBJ2-1, with 9 positions matching TRBD1. The V gene end was trimmed by 6 bases and the J gene end by 3 bases; junction bases not matched to a gene: 12. There are 17 residues in the CDR3. This CDR3 is CASSSSLTGGGYNEQFF. CDR3 bases: TGTGCCAGCAGCTCCTCCTTGACAGGGGGGGGCTACAATGAGCAGTTCTTC.

V and J are TRBV7-8 and TRBJ2-3; D remains unclear. CDR3 length: 12 amino acids. The germline CDR1 and CDR2 sequences are SGHVS and FQNEAQ. Between the trimmed V and J ends, which lost 4 bases and 5 bases, there was a span of 7 bases. The CDR3 region is CASSSAGDTQYF. The CDR3 nucleotides read TGTGCCAGCAGCTCCGCCGGAGATACGCAGTATTTT.

The CDR3 reads CASSSGQGNEQYF. The CDR3 nucleotides are TGTGCCAGCTCATCGGGACAGGGAAACGAGCAGTACTTC. The genes are TRBV18 and TRBJ2-7; TRBD1 aligns across 9 bases. The germline V gene encodes CDR1 KGHSH and CDR2 LQKENI. Losses at the gene ends were 5 bases for V and 5 bases for J; bases not matched to a gene: 4. This CDR3 contains 13 residues.

The V gene is TRBV29-1, the J gene TRBJ2-5; tentative D call: TRBD2 (6 bases). Germline CDR1 reads SQVTM; CDR2 reads ANQGSEA. The CDR3 runs to 13 residues. Deletions cut 4 bases from V and 1 base from J, with 10 bases between. The CDR3 sequence is CSVGGTLQETQYF. CDR3 coding DNA: TGCAGCGTTGGGGGGACTCTCCAAGAGACCCAGTACTTC.

The rearrangement links TRBV25-1 to TRBJ1-2; D remains unclear. CDR3 size: 12 residues. CDR1 is MGHDK, CDR2 SYGVNS, per germline. V lost 4 bases and J 4 bases, leaving 7 bases between the germline ends. DNA for the CDR3: TGTGCCAGCAGTGTCGAGAGCTATGGCTACACCTTC. This encodes CASSVESYGYTF.

V gene TRBV5-1 combines with J gene TRBJ2-7, with no clear D. The V end was cut by 0 bases, the J end by 4 bases, with 8 bases between. The germline CDR1 and CDR2 sequences are SGHRS and YFSETQ. The CDR3 contains 13 residues. The CDR3 coding sequence is TGCGCCAGCAGCTTGGCAGGCCAGTACGAGCAGTACTTC. Encoded protein: CASSLAGQYEQYF.

The J gene is TRBJ1-6, the V gene TRBV15; D is unclear. V was cut by 9 bases and J by 10 bases, with 16 bases left in between. The CDR3 runs 13 residues. CDR1 and CDR2 (germline): LNHNV, YYDKDF (reference sequence). The CDR3 DNA follows: TGTGCCACAGCCCCGGCCGACTTGTCACCCCTCCACTTT. Translation: CATAPADLSPLHF. Together with reference TRBV15 and TRBJ1-6, the CDR3 gives the full variable domain: DAMVIQNPRYQVTQFGKPVTLSCSQTLNHNVMYWYQQKSSQAPKLLFHYYDKDFNNEADTPDNFQSRRPNTSFCFLDIRSPGLGDTAMYLCATAPADLSPLHFGNGTRLTVT.

The chain uses TRBV7-9 and TRBJ2-7; 7 nucleotides agree with TRBD1. After removal of 3 bases from V and 3 bases from J, the junction contained 5 bases not matched to a gene. The CDR3 runs 14 residues. Germline values: CDR1 SEHNR, CDR2 FQNEAQ (reference sequence). The CDR3: CASSFGRGSYEQYF. The CDR3 nucleotides read TGTGCCAGCAGCTTTGGCAGGGGGAGCTACGAGCAGTACTTC.

The chain joins TRBV6-5 to TRBJ1-4, with TRBD1 matching over 8 bases. The CDR3 totals 12 residues. The V and J ends lost 5 bases and 17 bases, in that order; junction bases with no gene match: 10. CDR1 MNHEY and CDR2 SVGAGI come from the germline V gene. CDR3 amino acids: CASSRPGQAVFF. CDR3 DNA sequence: TGTGCCAGCAGTCGTCCGGGACAGGCCGTCTTTTTT.

The chain is built from TRBV5-1 and TRBJ2-2; D gene unclear. Trimming took off 7 bases at V and 0 bases at J, with 10 bases between the two ends. Germline CDR1 SGHRS, CDR2 YFSETQ. CDR3 size: 14 residues. CDR3: CASRSATNTGELFF. CDR3 nucleotides: TGCGCCAGCCGATCAGCCACGAACACCGGGGAGCTGTTTTTT.

V usage is TRBV29-1 and J usage is TRBJ2-3; D possibly matches TRBD1 or TRBD2 (6 bases each). Germline lookup yields CDR1 SQVTM and CDR2 ANQGSEA. V was clipped by 4 bases and J by 3 bases, with 14 bases between them. This CDR3 is 14 amino acids long. The CDR3 DNA follows: TGCAGCGTTGTCCGGGGGCGGATTACAGATACGCAGTATTTT. Its translation: CSVVRGRITDTQYF.

V and J are TRBV12-3 or TRBV12-4 and TRBJ1-4, with 7 positions matching TRBD1. The CDR3 loop spans 15 amino acids. V was pared by 4 bases and J by 8 bases, with 10 bases of the junction left unmatched. CDR3 nucleotides: TGTGCCAGCAGTTCGGGACAGAGGGTAGGAGAAAAACTGTTTTTT. It specifies CASSSGQRVGEKLFF.

The CDR3 loop reads CASMRQSSYEQYF. The CDR3, as DNA: TGTGCCAGCATGAGGCAGAGCTCCTACGAGCAGTACTTC. The chain couples TRBV6-5 to TRBJ2-7; D ambiguous. Germline V gene lookup returns CDR1 MNHEY and CDR2 SVGAGI. V shed 7 bases and J shed 0 bases, with 10 bases lying between them. The CDR3 consists of 13 residues.

V gene TRBV4-3 combines with J gene TRBJ2-3; 7 positions match TRBD1. CDR1 is LGHNA and CDR2 is YSLEER in the germline V gene. Losses at the gene ends were 4 bases for V and 7 bases for J; bases not matched to a gene: 5. The length of the CDR3 is 13 residues. CDR3 bases: TGCGCCAGCAGCCCCCACAGGGGTTATACGCAGTATTTT. It encodes CASSPHRGYTQYF.

This chain uses TRBV28 with TRBJ2-1, with 10 bases fitting TRBD1. The CDR3 is 16 amino acids. Per the germline V gene, CDR1 is MDHEN and CDR2 is SYDVKM. V was clipped by 6 bases and J by 4 bases; unmatched bases: 9. The chain's CDR3 is CASSLGPGQGYNEQFF. The DNA for the CDR3 is TGTGCCAGCAGCCTTGGGCCGGGACAGGGGTACAATGAGCAGTTCTTC.

The V call is TRBV5-6, the J call TRBJ2-5; 12 bases match TRBD2. This CDR3 is 15 amino acids long. CDR1 and CDR2 from the germline V gene are SGHDT and YYEEEE. V gave up 5 bases and J gave up 1 base; unmatched junction bases: 3. CDR3 amino acids: CASRRTSGVQETQYF. In DNA form, the CDR3 reads TGTGCCAGCAGGCGGACTAGCGGGGTCCAAGAGACCCAGTACTTC.

The genes are TRBV12-3 or TRBV12-4 and TRBJ1-4; 8 bases agree with TRBD1. J lost 6 bases, V lost 5 bases, and 8 bases had no gene match. The CDR3 length is 15 residues. CDR3 sequence (DNA): TGTGCCAGCAGTGGACAGGGAGGCCGGGATGAAAAACTGTTTTTT. Translated: CASSGQGGRDEKLFF.

The CDR3 sequence is CATSIRGSSYEQYF. The DNA of the CDR3 is TGTGCCACCAGCATAAGGGGTAGTTCCTACGAGCAGTACTTC. The rearrangement uses TRBV15 and TRBJ2-7; D is perhaps TRBD1 (5 bases). The germline V and J ends were trimmed by 4 bases and 1 base, with 11 bases remaining between them. Germline CDR1 is LNHNV and CDR2 is YYDKDF (reference sequence). The CDR3 loop spans 14 amino acids.

This chain joins TRBV6-6 and TRBJ2-7; no reliable D call. The CDR3 length is 14 residues. Germline loops: CDR1 MNHNY, CDR2 SVGAGI (reference sequence). Trimming removed 2 bases from V and 2 bases from J, with 10 bases in between. Here the CDR3 reads CASSYPGGPYEQYF. CDR3 coding DNA: TGTGCCAGCAGTTACCCCGGCGGTCCCTACGAGCAGTACTTC.

The rearrangement uses TRBV9 and TRBJ2-1; a possible D gene is TRBD1 (6 bases). Germline CDR1 SGDLS, CDR2 YYNGEE. V was shortened by 1 base and J by 5 bases, with 7 bases between the two germline ends. The CDR3 extends over 13 amino acids. CDR3 nucleotide sequence: TGTGCCAGCAGCGTAAGGGACAACAATGAGCAGTTCTTC. It is translated as CASSVRDNNEQFF.

The V and J genes are TRBV6-5 and TRBJ1-1; perhaps TRBD1 as D (6 bases). The CDR3 consists of 13 residues. V was cut by 8 bases and J by 3 bases, with 13 bases left in between. CDR1 MNHEY and CDR2 SVGAGI come from the germline V gene. CDR3 protein: CASRWGAYTEAFF. The DNA of the CDR3 is TGTGCCAGCCGCTGGGGGGCTTACACTGAAGCTTTCTTT.

The table lists this clonotype with a count of one. The chain recombines TRBV4-3 with TRBJ2-1, with D unclear. Trimming cost V 0 bases and J 5 bases, with 8 bases left between them. The germline V gene encodes CDR1 LGHNA and CDR2 YSLEER. This CDR3 region has 14 residues. The CDR3 loop reads CASSQDRYDNEQFF. The CDR3 DNA reads TGCGCCAGCAGCCAAGACCGCTACGACAATGAGCAGTTCTTC.